This T cell receptor beta chain emerged from a study of blood T cell repertoires in COVID-19. Using immunoSEQ multiplex PCR, the repertoire was profiled, and TCRdb retains in-frame clones only, with some absent. Of some 400,000 clones in the sample, 87% were seen once. The germline V gene encodes CDR1 LNHDA and CDR2 SQIVND (reference sequence). The CDR3 has 14 residues. V shed 0 bases and J shed 2 bases, with 7 bases lying between them. J is TRBJ2-5 and V is TRBV19; D is unresolved. The clonotype was recovered from a woman in her twenties or thirties with COVID-19, enrolled during active disease. Sample: peripheral blood. DNA for the CDR3: TGTGCCAGTAGTATAGATCCCCATCAAGAGACCCAGTACTTC. It specifies CASSIDPHQETQYF. Variable domain in full (rest from reference TRBV19 and TRBJ2-5): DGGITQSPKYLFRKEGQNVTLSCEQNLNHDAMYWYRQDPGQGLRLIYYSQIVNDFQKGDIAEGYSVSREKKESFPLTVTSAQKNPTAFYLCASSIDPHQETQYFGPGTRLLVL.